A selection of T cell receptor beta chains follows, all from one sample in a study of blood T cell repertoires in COVID-19. Profiling relied on immunoSEQ multiplex PCR, and the TCRdb table lists in-frame clones only, not all of them. Of over 200,000 clones listed, 80% to 90% are singletons. Sequenced material: peripheral blood. The receptor source for this set is a man aged 40-55 years with active or convalescent COVID-19. CDR3s include the opening cysteine and the closing phenylalanine or tryptophan. The D gene is left open where the match is weak. Some rows have no size entry. The others give once, few or many, or a class for an expanded clone.

cdr3_length: 14
clone_size: NA
v_call: TRBV5-6
j_call: TRBJ2-7
d_call: NA
cdr3_nt: TGTGCCAGCAGCTTGGGTCAGGGTTGGTACGAGCAGTACTTC
cdr3_aa: CASSLGQGWYEQYF

cdr3_length: 12
clone_size: once
v_call: TRBV29-1
j_call: TRBJ1-2
d_call: NA
cdr3_nt: TGCAGCGTTGGCCCCGGGGAACATGGCTACACCTTC
cdr3_aa: CSVGPGEHGYTF

cdr3_length: 14
clone_size: once
v_call: TRBV5-1
j_call: TRBJ2-7
d_call: NA
cdr3_nt: TGCGCCAGCAGCGTCCAGGCAGACCACTACGAGCAGTACTTC
cdr3_aa: CASSVQADHYEQYF

cdr3_length: 15
clone_size: few
v_call: TRBV10-1
j_call: TRBJ2-1
d_call: TRBD1
cdr3_nt: TGCGCCAGCAGCGCGTCCGGGACAGCCTACAATGAGCAGTTCTTC
cdr3_aa: CASSASGTAYNEQFF

cdr3_length: 13
clone_size: NA
v_call: TRBV2
j_call: TRBJ1-6
d_call: NA
cdr3_nt: TGTGCCAGCAGTGCAGGGAACAATTCACCCCTCCACTTT
cdr3_aa: CASSAGNNSPLHF

cdr3_length: 18
clone_size: NA
v_call: TRBV5-6
j_call: TRBJ2-4
d_call: NA
cdr3_nt: TGTGCCAGCAGCTCCTCACGGGAGCTGGGATTAGCCAAAAACATTCAGTACTTC
cdr3_aa: CASSSSRELGLAKNIQYF

cdr3_length: 13
clone_size: NA
v_call: TRBV12-5
j_call: TRBJ2-7
d_call: NA
cdr3_nt: TGTGCTAGTGGTTTGTGGGCTGCTTACGAGCAGTACTTC
cdr3_aa: CASGLWAAYEQYF

cdr3_length: 14
clone_size: NA
v_call: TRBV24-1
j_call: TRBJ1-2
d_call: TRBD1
cdr3_nt: TGTGCCACCAGTGAGGGCGGACAGGGGGGCGGCTACACCTTC
cdr3_aa: CATSEGGQGGGYTF

cdr3_length: 12
clone_size: NA
v_call: TRBV6-5
j_call: TRBJ1-2
d_call: TRBD1
cdr3_nt: TGTGCCAGCACGACAGGGGATAATGGCTACACCTTC
cdr3_aa: CASTTGDNGYTF

cdr3_length: 12
clone_size: once
v_call: TRBV12-3/TRBV12-4
j_call: TRBJ2-5
d_call: TRBD2
cdr3_nt: TGTGCCAGCAGTTTGGTAGCGGGGACCCAGTACTTC
cdr3_aa: CASSLVAGTQYF

cdr3_length: 15
clone_size: NA
v_call: TRBV19
j_call: TRBJ1-6
d_call: TRBD1
cdr3_nt: TGTGCCAGTAGTGATTACAGGGGGTCCAATTCACCCCTCCACTTT
cdr3_aa: CASSDYRGSNSPLHF

cdr3_length: 13
clone_size: NA
v_call: TRBV21-1
j_call: TRBJ1-1
d_call: NA
cdr3_nt: TGTGCCAGCAGCGCAGGAAGAAACACTGAAGCTTTCTTT
cdr3_aa: CASSAGRNTEAFF